Following are 31 T cell receptor beta chains from one sample sequenced in a study of tumor-infiltrating lymphocytes in localized non-small cell lung cancer. This table comes from immunoSEQ multiplex PCR, and its TCRdb copy is limited to in-frame clones, with some not included. Of around 16,000 clones listed, roughly four fifths are singletons. Sequencing input: lung tumor tissue. These receptors came from a human donor with non-small cell lung cancer.

The genes are TRBV6-6 and TRBJ1-3; D possibly corresponds to TRBD1 (6 bases). This CDR3 has 15 residues. Trimming removed 7 bases at V and 3 bases at J, with 16 bases between. Per the germline V gene, CDR1 is MNHNY and CDR2 is SVGAGI (reference sequence). For the CDR3, the DNA is TGTGCCAGCACTTCAGGGGACCTTGATGGAAACACCATATATTTT. This translates into CASTSGDLDGNTIYF.

The chain uses TRBV9 and TRBJ2-1; 7 bases line up with TRBD1. The CDR3 has 16 residues. The ends lost 2 bases at V and 8 bases at J; junction bases unmatched: 13. Per the germline V gene, CDR1 is SGDLS and CDR2 is YYNGEE. The CDR3 coding sequence is TGTGCCAGCAGCGTTGGTGGGACAGCAGGTAACGATGAGCAGTTCTTC. Translating gives CASSVGGTAGNDEQFF.

The chain carries TRBV6-5 and TRBJ1-2, with TRBD1 matching over 8 bases. After removal of 6 bases from V and 3 bases from J, the junction contained 6 bases not matched to a gene. Germline V gene data show CDR1 as MNHEY and CDR2 as SVGAGI. The CDR3 runs to 14 residues. The CDR3 DNA is TGTGCCAGCAGAATGACAGGGGTGCACTATGGCTACACCTTC. Amino acid sequence: CASRMTGVHYGYTF.

This clone was counted once. The genes are TRBV28 and TRBJ2-7, with 7 bases identical to TRBD1. This CDR3 spans 15 amino acids. The germline V gene encodes CDR1 MDHEN and CDR2 SYDVKM. The V and J ends lost 5 bases and 0 bases, in that order; junction bases with no gene match: 7. The CDR3 region has the DNA TGTGCCAGCAGTCTACTACAGGGGTACTCCTACGAGCAGTACTTC. It encodes CASSLLQGYSYEQYF.

The chain carries TRBV6-5 and TRBJ1-2; 8 bases line up with TRBD1. From germline, CDR1 is MNHEY and CDR2 SVGAGI. This CDR3 has 15 residues. Losses at the gene ends were 6 bases for V and 0 bases for J; bases not matched to a gene: 6. CDR3 in amino acids: CASSLSTGANYGYTF. CDR3 DNA: TGTGCCAGCAGCCTTTCGACAGGGGCTAACTATGGCTACACCTTC.

V gene TRBV7-9 combines with J gene TRBJ1-5; 10 bases align to TRBD1. The CDR3 is 16 amino acids. The V gene's germline CDR1 is SEHNR and CDR2 FQNEAQ (reference sequence). Unmatched junction bases numbered 7, after V lost 2 bases and J lost 6 bases. CDR3: CASSLSETGGIQPQHF. The CDR3 nucleotides are TGTGCCAGCAGCTTATCTGAGACAGGGGGCATTCAGCCCCAGCATTTT.

The rearrangement joins TRBV6-5 to TRBJ1-5; 8 bases are a match to TRBD1. The CDR3 covers 15 residues. The ends lost 5 bases at V and 1 base at J; junction bases unmatched: 4. The germline gives CDR1 MNHEY, CDR2 SVGAGI. This CDR3 is CASSKTGVSNQPQHF. CDR3 bases: TGTGCCAGCAGTAAGACAGGGGTGAGCAATCAGCCCCAGCATTTT.

This chain links TRBV29-1 with TRBJ2-3; 7 bases are a match to TRBD1. Germline V gene sequence: CDR1 SQVTM, CDR2 ANQGSEA. The junction had 8 bases not matched to a gene; V was cut back by 6 bases and J by 2 bases. CDR3 length equals 14 residues. The CDR3 region is CSVMGQQHTDTQYF. CDR3 coding DNA: TGCAGCGTCATGGGACAGCAGCACACAGATACGCAGTATTTT.

The chain joins TRBV2 to TRBJ2-1, with D possibly being TRBD2 (6 bases). This CDR3 comprises 13 residues. Trimming removed 8 bases from V and 6 bases from J, with 14 bases in between. CDR1 is SNHLY, CDR2 FYNNEI, per germline. DNA of the CDR3: TGTGCCAGCTGCCGGGAGTGGGGCAATGAGCAGTTCTTC. Translated, it gives CASCREWGNEQFF.

The CDR3 is CASSLAGGWETQYF. The DNA of the CDR3 is TGTGCCAGCAGCCTAGCGGGGGGTTGGGAGACCCAGTACTTC. The chain recombines TRBV5-4 with TRBJ2-5; 11 nucleotides match TRBD2. V gave up 4 bases and J gave up 5 bases; unmatched junction bases: 4. CDR1 and CDR2 from the germline V gene are SGHNT and YYREEE (reference sequence). CDR3 length: 14 amino acids.

DNA for the CDR3: TGTGCCAGCAGCCTAACGGGGGGGAAACTCGTTGATGGCTACACCTTC. Amino acid sequence: CASSLTGGKLVDGYTF. The chain combines TRBV28 with TRBJ1-2, with D possibly matching TRBD1 (5 bases). V gave up 6 bases and J gave up 6 bases, with 23 bases separating them. CDR3 length: 16 amino acids. The germline CDR1 and CDR2 sequences are MDHEN and SYDVKM.

The rearrangement joins TRBV28 to TRBJ1-2; 7 bases line up with TRBD1. This CDR3 is built from 15 residues. The germline gives CDR1 MDHEN, CDR2 SYDVKM. The J segment lost 2 bases and the V segment lost 2 bases, leaving 5 bases of the junction unmatched. The DNA for the CDR3 is TGTGCCAGCAGTTTAACCCAGGGGGGAAACTATGGCTACACCTTC. This gives the protein CASSLTQGGNYGYTF.

CDR3 DNA: TGCGCCAGCAGCCAAGAGTTCGGCGGAGAAGGCAATCAGCCCCAGCATTTT. Its protein product is CASSQEFGGEGNQPQHF. V gene TRBV4-1 combines with J gene TRBJ1-5, with D unresolved. The CDR3 covers 17 residues. V was pared by 0 bases and J by 2 bases, with 14 bases between. The germline CDR1 and CDR2 sequences are MGHRA and YSYEKL.

This clone was counted only a few times. V gene TRBV2 combines with J gene TRBJ1-3; possible D gene TRBD1, 5 bases. CDR1 is SNHLY, CDR2 FYNNEI, per germline. Trimming removed 6 bases at V and 6 bases at J, with 15 bases between. The CDR3 contains 14 residues. The CDR3 is CASRGGPPANTIYF. The CDR3 bases are TGTGCCAGCAGGGGGGGACCCCCAGCAAACACCATATATTTT.

This clone is a singleton in its sample. The genes are TRBV30 and TRBJ1-2, with unresolved D. CDR1 and CDR2 from the germline V gene are GTSNPN and SVGIG (reference sequence). The CDR3 loop spans 12 amino acids. V lost 4 bases and J 4 bases, leaving 10 bases between the germline ends. For the CDR3, the DNA is TGTGCCTGGAACTGGGGTGGCTATGGCTACACCTTC. Translation: CAWNWGGYGYTF.

The chain has TRBV5-4 and TRBJ1-4; TRBD1 agrees at 7 bases. The junction had 7 bases not matched to a gene; V was cut back by 4 bases and J by 4 bases. The CDR3 has 15 amino acids. Germline CDR1 SGHNT, CDR2 YYREEE (reference sequence). The DNA for the CDR3 is TGTGCCAGCAGCCGGGCGGGACAGAGTAATGAAAAACTGTTTTTT. Protein product: CASSRAGQSNEKLFF.

The rearrangement links TRBV15 to TRBJ1-2; TRBD1 is a possible D gene (5 bases). Per the germline V gene, CDR1 is LNHNV and CDR2 is YYDKDF (reference sequence). The V and J ends lost 5 bases and 8 bases respectively, with 12 bases between them. The CDR3 totals 12 residues. The CDR3 here is CATSGGMDGYTF. DNA for the CDR3: TGTGCCACCAGCGGGGGGATGGACGGCTACACCTTC.

The gene calls are TRBV7-3 and TRBJ1-2; TRBD1 agrees at 7 bases. V gave up 5 bases and J gave up 1 base; unmatched junction bases: 7. Germline V lookup: CDR1 SGHTA, CDR2 FQGTGA. This CDR3 is built from 15 residues. CDR3 sequence reads: CASSVWDRDNYGYTF. In DNA, the CDR3 is TGTGCCAGCAGCGTCTGGGACAGAGATAACTATGGCTACACCTTC.

V usage is TRBV10-3 and J usage is TRBJ1-3; TRBD1 agrees at 7 bases. The CDR3 sequence is 14 residues long. Germline V gene data show CDR1 as ENHRY and CDR2 as SYGVKD. V lost 5 bases to trimming and J lost 0 bases; unmatched junction nucleotides: 1. The CDR3 region is CAISWDSSGNTIYF. In DNA, the CDR3 is TGTGCCATCAGTTGGGACAGCTCTGGAAACACCATATATTTT.

In this sample, this clone turned up a few times. V gene TRBV6-1 combines with J gene TRBJ2-7; D might be TRBD1 (6 bases). The CDR3 totals 15 residues. Trimming removed 6 bases from V and 1 base from J, with 16 bases in between. The germline V gene encodes CDR1 MNHNS and CDR2 SASEGT. The CDR3 DNA follows: TGTGCCAGCAGAGAGGACAGTGCGACTTCCTACGAGCAGTACTTC. Encoded protein: CASREDSATSYEQYF.

The rearrangement joins TRBV5-5 to TRBJ2-3; D is undetermined. CDR3 length equals 13 residues. The germline V gene has CDR1 SGHKS and CDR2 YYEKEE (reference sequence). With 7 bases removed from V and 0 bases from J, the gap between germline ends came to 9 bases. The DNA of the CDR3 is TGTGCCAGCCGGCGGCGCAGCACAGATACGCAGTATTTT. Its translation is CASRRRSTDTQYF.

This clone has more than one count but fewer than ten. The chain links TRBV19 to TRBJ1-1; 8 bases align to TRBD1. Germline V gives CDR1 LNHDA, CDR2 SQIVND (reference sequence). V shed 6 bases and J 0 bases; nucleotides not matched to a gene: 6. This CDR3 comprises 15 residues. This chain's CDR3 is CASSLTGAMNTEAFF. The CDR3 region has the DNA TGTGCCAGTAGCCTGACAGGGGCCATGAACACTGAAGCTTTCTTT.

This clone was seen a single time. V and J are TRBV5-6 and TRBJ2-5; tentative D call: TRBD1 (6 bases). This CDR3 has 13 amino acids. From germline, CDR1 is SGHDT and CDR2 YYEEEE. Between the trimmed V and J ends, which lost 3 bases and 2 bases, there was a span of 8 bases. CDR3 sequence reads: CASSWTEQETQYF. In nucleotides, the CDR3 is TGTGCCAGCAGCTGGACAGAGCAAGAGACCCAGTACTTC.

The chain links TRBV21-1 to TRBJ1-1. TRBV21-1 corresponds to a pseudogene. The CDR3 has 15 amino acids. The CDR3 nucleotides read TGTGCCAGCAGTAGAGGACTAGCAATTCGCACTGAAGCTTTCTTT. Protein: CASSRGLAIRTEAFF.

This clone has only a few counts. The rearrangement links TRBV15 to TRBJ2-7, with D tentatively TRBD1 (6 bases). This CDR3 has 15 amino acids. V lost 0 bases and J 7 bases, leaving 16 bases between the germline ends. The germline gives CDR1 LNHNV, CDR2 YYDKDF (reference sequence). The CDR3 DNA is TGTGCCACCAGCAGAGAAGGGGGACGTAGGGGTGAGCAGTACTTC. This gives the protein CATSREGGRRGEQYF.

The chain employs TRBV10-1 and TRBJ2-3; TRBD1 is a possible D gene (6 bases). The germline V and J ends were trimmed by 5 bases and 6 bases, with 12 bases remaining between them. Looked up from germline, CDR1 is WNHNN and CDR2 is SYGVQD (reference sequence). The CDR3 sequence is 13 residues long. The CDR3 DNA reads as TGCGCCAGCAGTACAGCAGGGGTGGATACGCAGTATTTT. Translating gives CASSTAGVDTQYF.

The chain carries TRBV4-1 and TRBJ2-7; TRBD1 agrees at 8 bases. In germline, CDR1 is MGHRA, CDR2 YSYEKL. CDR3 size: 15 residues. Trimming took 1 base from V and 2 from J; bases not matched to a gene: 4. CDR3 protein: CASSQVPGQAYEQYF. The CDR3, as DNA: TGCGCCAGCAGCCAAGTCCCGGGACAGGCCTACGAGCAGTACTTC.

This sequence joins TRBV5-4 and TRBJ2-2; a weak D match, TRBD2 (6 bases). The germline V and J ends were trimmed by 6 bases and 3 bases, with 15 bases remaining between them. Germline V gene data show CDR1 as SGHNT and CDR2 as YYREEE (reference sequence). The CDR3 is 15 residues long. The CDR3 DNA follows: TGTGCCAGCACTAAAGTTACGGGAGACACCGGGGAGCTGTTTTTT. Protein: CASTKVTGDTGELFF.

The table lists this clone with a count of one. V gene TRBV11-2 combines with J gene TRBJ2-5, with 9 nucleotides matching TRBD1. In germline, CDR1 is SGHAT, CDR2 FQNNGV. The CDR3 loop spans 16 amino acids. Germline trimming cut 0 bases from V and 5 bases from J; bases unmatched to any gene: 7. CDR3 region: CASSLDGQGSWETQYF. As DNA, the CDR3 is TGTGCCAGCAGCTTAGATGGACAGGGGTCTTGGGAGACCCAGTACTTC.

The chain combines TRBV2 with TRBJ2-7, with D hard to call. Trimming pared 6 bases from V and 2 bases from J, leaving 11 bases between. The CDR3 is made up of 13 amino acids. Germline assignment: CDR1 SNHLY and CDR2 FYNNEI. The CDR3 loop reads CASSPGMAYEQYF. DNA for the CDR3: TGTGCCAGCAGCCCCGGCATGGCCTACGAGCAGTACTTC.

This chain's CDR3 is CAWSAGDTQYF. CDR3 coding DNA: TGTGCCTGGAGTGCGGGAGATACGCAGTATTTT. The chain carries TRBV30 and TRBJ2-3; D not resolved. The CDR3 consists of 11 residues. The ends were cut back, 1 base at V and 5 bases at J, with 4 bases in the middle. Germline assignment: CDR1 GTSNPN and CDR2 SVGIG (reference sequence). Combining the CDR3 with reference TRBV30 and TRBJ2-3 gives the whole variable domain SQTIHQWPATLVQPVGSPLSLECTVEGTSNPNLYWYRQAAGRGLQLLFYSVGIGQISSEVPQNLSASRPQDRQFILSSKKLLLSDSGFYLCAWSAGDTQYFGPGTRLTVL.